What follows describes a single T cell receptor (beta chain). Its antigen is unidentified. Some clones are missing from TCRdb's copy, which holds only in-frame ones; the method was immunoSEQ multiplex PCR. This sample has around 1,900,000 clones, with roughly 93% found just once. The sample originates from a study of shared clonotypes between healthy human individuals. Naive CD8 populations comprised CD45RO-negative cells positively selected for CCR7, excluding terminally differentiated effector memory CD45RA+ cells. Study-wide findings and caveats: Larger estimated richness was generally seen in naive subsets than in memory subsets.

CDR1 and CDR2 (germline): SGHRS, YFSETQ. Losses at the gene ends were 4 bases for V and 4 bases for J; bases not matched to a gene: 16. The CDR3 totals 18 residues. The sequence was collected from a man aged 18 to 29 in good health. Some clones in this sample may be carry-over from other donors' samples. The chain carries TRBV5-1 and TRBJ2-2, with 7 bases that match TRBD1. The sequencing sample was made of naive CD8+ T cells from PBMCs. CDR3 sequence: CASSPGRGQLGSTGELFF. For the CDR3, the DNA is TGCGCCAGCAGCCCAGGAAGGGGACAGCTAGGGAGCACCGGGGAGCTGTTTTTT.